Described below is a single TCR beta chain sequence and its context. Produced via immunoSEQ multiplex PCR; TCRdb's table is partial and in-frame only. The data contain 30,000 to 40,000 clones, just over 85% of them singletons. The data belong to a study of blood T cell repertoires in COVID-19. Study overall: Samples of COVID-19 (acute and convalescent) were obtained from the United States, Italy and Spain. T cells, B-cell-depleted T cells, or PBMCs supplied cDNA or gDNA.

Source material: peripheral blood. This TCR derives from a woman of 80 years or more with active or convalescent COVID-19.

This chain's CDR3 is CASAPSWAGGPNGELFF. CDR3 in DNA: TGTGCTAGTGCCCCCTCATGGGCGGGAGGGCCTAACGGGGAGCTGTTTTTT. V and J are TRBV12-5 and TRBJ2-2, with 9 bases aligning to TRBD2. The V gene end was trimmed by 7 bases and the J gene end by 7 bases; junction bases not matched to a gene: 16. The CDR3 extends over 17 amino acids. Germline CDR1 and CDR2: LGHNT and FRNRAP.